These 32 T cell receptor beta chains came from one sample sequenced in a study of post-analysis software for immune sequencing data. Their target antigens are unknown. Each TCR beta cDNA library carried unique molecular identifiers. TCRdb redid the calling of the PCR reads with MiXCR, one entry per CDR3 protein. There are roughly 580,000 distinct CDR3 sequences in the sample; around 40% occur only once, and roughly 1.7% lies in the top ten. Study conclusions and caveats: About five TRBV segments were more frequent in patients than controls; TRBV5-6, TRBV5-1 and TRBV20-1 belonged to this group.

What was sequenced was blood. These TCRs come from a girl aged 5 to 17 with multiple sclerosis.

The genes are TRBV6-5 and TRBJ1-2; D is unresolved. From germline, CDR1 is MNHEY and CDR2 SVGAGI. V was clipped by 3 bases and J by 0 bases, with 8 bases between them. The length of the CDR3 is 14 residues. In DNA form, the CDR3 reads TGTGCCAGCAGTTATCATTTTCCTAACTATGGCTACACCTTC. Its translation is CASSYHFPNYGYTF.

This chain connects TRBV20-1 to TRBJ2-5; D unresolved. Trimming left V 0 bases short and J 7 bases short, with 21 bases between. This CDR3 contains 16 residues. CDR1 and CDR2 from the germline V gene are DFQATT and SNEGSKA (reference sequence). CDR3 residues: CSARDRRRPSLGTQYF. CDR3 bases: TGCAGTGCTAGAGATCGGCGGCGGCCCAGTCTCGGGACCCAGTACTTC.

The CDR3 bases are TGTGCCAGCAGAACCCCGGAAGGCCACAATGAGCAGTTCTTC. Translation: CASRTPEGHNEQFF. The V and J genes are TRBV7-2 and TRBJ2-1; no firm D call. Germline CDR1 reads SGHTA; CDR2 reads FQGNSA. Trimming shortened V by 6 bases and J by 5 bases, and 14 bases separated the two germline ends. The CDR3 sequence is 14 residues long. The full variable domain, its missing parts supplied by reference TRBV7-2 and TRBJ2-1, is GAGVSQSPSNKVTEKGKDVELRCDPISGHTALYWYRQSLGQGLEFLIYFQGNSAPDKSGLPSDRFSAERTGGSVSTLTIQRTQQEDSAVYLCASRTPEGHNEQFFGPGTRLTVL.

V usage is TRBV20-1 and J usage is TRBJ1-6, with D unclear. CDR3 length: 13 amino acids. Trimming removed 6 bases from V and 7 bases from J, with 13 bases in between. Germline-derived CDR1 and CDR2 are DFQATT and SNEGSKA (reference sequence). This CDR3 is CSATRTDNSPLHF. CDR3 in DNA: TGCAGTGCGACTCGGACCGACAATTCACCCCTCCACTTT.

This clonotype was recorded once. V usage is TRBV12-3 or TRBV12-4 and J usage is TRBJ1-2; tentatively, D is TRBD1 (6 bases). V shed 1 base and J shed 7 bases, with 16 bases lying between them. This CDR3 region has 15 residues. CDR3 sequence (DNA): TGTGCCAGCAGTTTAGGGCACAGGGAAGGCGGTGGCTACACCTTC. Translation gives CASSLGHREGGGYTF.

CDR3 nucleotide sequence: TGCGCCAGCAGCCAAGAAGCGGGTAAAGAGACCCAGTACTTC. This gives the protein CASSQEAGKETQYF. The chain links TRBV4-1 to TRBJ2-5; the D gene is possibly TRBD2 (6 bases). Deletions cut 0 bases from V and 3 bases from J, with 8 bases between. The germline V gene encodes CDR1 MGHRA and CDR2 YSYEKL. CDR3 length equals 14 residues.

In nucleotides, the CDR3 is TGCGCCAGCAGCCCAGCCTTGGGGCCACCCTACGAGCAGTACTTC. Its translation: CASSPALGPPYEQYF. This chain uses TRBV4-1 with TRBJ2-7; D is possibly TRBD1 (5 bases). V was trimmed by 4 bases and J by 2 bases, leaving 15 bases between them. The CDR3 sequence is 15 residues long. Germline V gene data show CDR1 as MGHRA and CDR2 as YSYEKL.

This clonotype was counted between two and nine times. V usage is TRBV5-4 and J usage is TRBJ2-5, with no clear D. Germline V gene lookup returns CDR1 SGHNT and CDR2 YYREEE (reference sequence). This CDR3 is 12 amino acids long. The V and J ends lost 5 bases and 2 bases respectively, with 7 bases between them. In nucleotides, the CDR3 is TGTGCCAGCAGTTTGCCTCAAGAGACCCAGTACTTC. Translation gives CASSLPQETQYF.

This chain links TRBV3-1 with TRBJ2-5; 10 bases are shared with TRBD1. Germline CDR1 is LGHDT and CDR2 is YNNKEL (reference sequence). The CDR3 is 18 residues long. J gave up 4 bases and V 0 bases, and 11 bases lay outside the gene matches. CDR3 amino acids: CASSQDVTGGSLRETQYF. Written as DNA, the CDR3 is TGTGCCAGCAGCCAAGATGTGACAGGGGGCTCCCTTCGAGAGACCCAGTACTTC.

The rearrangement joins TRBV12-3 or TRBV12-4 to TRBJ1-5; TRBD1 aligns across 7 bases. Trimming cost V 4 bases and J 0 bases; bases outside gene matches: 3. The CDR3 is 15 residues long. CDR3 coding DNA: TGTGCCAGCAGTTCCGACAGGGATAGCAATCAGCCCCAGCATTTT. Protein sequence: CASSSDRDSNQPQHF.

The count of this clonotype is one. V and J are TRBV15 and TRBJ2-7; TRBD1 is a possible D gene (6 bases). With the DNA end fitting TRBJ2-5 better, the J assignment may be wrong. Germline V CDR1 and CDR2: LNHNV, YYDKDF (reference sequence). CDR3 length equals 16 residues. The CDR3 DNA follows: TGTGCCACCAGCAGGCAGGGGTGGCAACCTTGGGAGACCCAGTACTTC. This codes for CATSRQGWQPWETQYF.

The V gene is TRBV14, the J gene TRBJ2-3; 8 nucleotides match TRBD2. The germline V gene has CDR1 SGHDN and CDR2 FVKESK. CDR3 length: 15 amino acids. Trimming cost V 3 bases and J 1 base; bases outside gene matches: 3. The CDR3 nucleotides are TGTGCCAGCAGCCAGGGGACTAGACGCACAGATACGCAGTATTTT. It is translated as CASSQGTRRTDTQYF.

J is TRBJ1-2 and V is TRBV2; D is ambiguous. The CDR3 is 12 residues long. Trimming left V 8 bases short and J 1 base short, with 8 bases between. Germline V gives CDR1 SNHLY, CDR2 FYNNEI. The CDR3 is CASEQINYGYTF. CDR3 bases: TGTGCCAGCGAACAGATTAACTATGGCTACACCTTC.

The table lists this clonotype with a few counts. The chain links TRBV4-2 to TRBJ1-4; tentative D call: TRBD1 (5 bases). This CDR3 contains 16 residues. Between the trimmed V and J ends, which lost 1 base and 6 bases, there was a span of 15 bases. Germline V gene sequence: CDR1 LGHNA, CDR2 YNFKEQ. The CDR3 DNA reads as TGTGCCAGCAGCCAAGTGTCCAGGAGGGGTGATGAAAAACTGTTTTTT. This gives the protein CASSQVSRRGDEKLFF.

V usage is TRBV7-9 and J usage is TRBJ1-5; D is unresolved. The CDR3 is 14 amino acids. Trimming removed 5 bases at V and 9 bases at J, with 17 bases between. The germline gives CDR1 SEHNR, CDR2 FQNEAQ (reference sequence). CDR3 sequence reads: CASSAPSRVGPQHF. In nucleotides, the CDR3 is TGTGCCAGCAGCGCTCCCTCCCGGGTTGGGCCCCAGCATTTT.

This clonotype was recorded a few times. CDR3 sequence reads: CASSLRLAEMYEQYF. CDR3 nucleotides: TGTGCCAGCAGCTTAAGGCTAGCGGAAATGTACGAGCAGTACTTC. This rearrangement joins TRBV7-2 to TRBJ2-7; 7 bases line up with TRBD2. Germline V CDR1 and CDR2: SGHTA, FQGNSA. J lost 4 bases, V lost 2 bases, and 8 bases had no gene match. The CDR3 has 15 amino acids.

The sample holds a few counts of this clonotype. The V gene is TRBV7-9, the J gene TRBJ2-5; D is unclear. Germline lookup yields CDR1 SEHNR and CDR2 FQNEAQ (reference sequence). The CDR3 has 11 residues. The V end lost 8 bases, the J end lost 9 bases, and 13 bases lay between the germline ends. The CDR3 region has the DNA TGTGCCAGCGGGTCGGTTGAGGCCCAGTACTTC. Protein sequence: CASGSVEAQYF. The full variable domain, its missing parts supplied by reference TRBV7-9 and TRBJ2-5, is DTGVSQNPRHKITKRGQNVTFRCDPISEHNRLYWYRQTLGQGPEFLTYFQNEAQLEKSRLLSDRFSAERPKGSFSTLEIQRTEQGDSAMYLCASGSVEAQYFGPGTRLLVL.

This sequence joins TRBV5-1 and TRBJ2-5; 7 nucleotides align to TRBD2. CDR1 and CDR2 from the germline V gene are SGHRS and YFSETQ. This CDR3 is 16 amino acids long. Trimming took 3 bases from V and 2 from J; bases not matched to a gene: 10. CDR3 amino acids: CASSSANLAAQETQYF. CDR3 coding DNA: TGCGCCAGCAGCTCCGCCAATCTAGCGGCGCAAGAGACCCAGTACTTC. Variable domain in full (rest from reference TRBV5-1 and TRBJ2-5): KAGVTQTPRYLIKTRGQQVTLSCSPISGHRSVSWYQQTPGQGLQFLFEYFSETQRNKGNFPGRFSGRQFSNSRSEMNVSTLELGDSALYLCASSSANLAAQETQYFGPGTRLLVL.

The chain carries TRBV5-1 and TRBJ2-1; 9 bases map to TRBD1. The germline V gene encodes CDR1 SGHRS and CDR2 YFSETQ. Germline trimming cut 4 bases from V and 6 bases from J; bases unmatched to any gene: 8. The CDR3 loop spans 15 amino acids. The DNA of the CDR3 is TGCGCCAGCAGCCCCGGGACAGGGTGGGGCAATGAGCAGTTCTTC. This codes for CASSPGTGWGNEQFF.

This chain connects TRBV27 to TRBJ1-6; D is ambiguous. Germline loops: CDR1 MNHEY, CDR2 SMNVEV (reference sequence). Trimming pared 9 bases from V and 7 bases from J, leaving 13 bases between. This CDR3 is 13 amino acids long. The DNA of the CDR3 is TGTGCCAGTTCGAGGAGTCCCAATTCACCCCTCCACTTT. Protein product: CASSRSPNSPLHF.

This clonotype was found many times. This sequence joins TRBV5-1 and TRBJ2-3; 12 nucleotides line up with TRBD2. The length of the CDR3 is 16 residues. V lost 0 bases, J lost 1 base, and 0 bases stayed unmatched. Germline V gene sequence: CDR1 SGHRS, CDR2 YFSETQ. CDR3 sequence: CASSLGLAGGTDTQYF. Here the CDR3 DNA reads TGCGCCAGCAGCTTGGGACTAGCGGGAGGCACAGATACGCAGTATTTT.

This clonotype was observed a few times. CDR3 DNA sequence: TGCGCCAGCAGTCACGGGACAATCGGCATCGACGAGCAGTACTTC. This translates into CASSHGTIGIDEQYF. The rearrangement joins TRBV5-1 to TRBJ2-7, with D possibly matching TRBD1 (6 bases). This CDR3 is 15 amino acids long. Germline assignment: CDR1 SGHRS and CDR2 YFSETQ. Trimming pared 5 bases from V and 5 bases from J, leaving 20 bases between.

This clonotype was seen just once. This chain uses TRBV7-8 with TRBJ2-5; 9 bases line up with TRBD2. Germline V gene sequence: CDR1 SGHVS, CDR2 FQNEAQ. The CDR3 extends over 16 amino acids. V lost 5 bases to trimming and J lost 5 bases; unmatched junction nucleotides: 12. CDR3 loop: CASSRHLLREGETQYF. The DNA of the CDR3 is TGTGCCAGCAGCCGTCATCTTCTGCGGGAGGGGGAGACCCAGTACTTC.

This clonotype showed up many times. The chain uses TRBV5-1 and TRBJ2-7; D call uncertain. With 3 bases removed from V and 1 base from J, the gap between germline ends came to 11 bases. The CDR3 has 14 residues. CDR1 SGHRS and CDR2 YFSETQ come from the germline V gene. CDR3: CASSSNDGSYEQYF. The DNA of the CDR3 is TGCGCCAGCAGCTCGAATGACGGATCCTACGAGCAGTACTTC.

This clonotype came up a few times. This sequence joins TRBV6-1 and TRBJ2-5; 8 positions agree with TRBD1. V lost 6 bases to trimming and J lost 5 bases; unmatched junction nucleotides: 5. The germline V gene has CDR1 MNHNS and CDR2 SASEGT. The CDR3 has 13 amino acids. In nucleotides, the CDR3 is TGTGCCAGCAGACGACAGGGGAGGGAGACCCAGTACTTC. It translates to CASRRQGRETQYF.

The chain employs TRBV7-9 and TRBJ1-5; unclear D gene. This CDR3 is built from 15 residues. Deletions cut 5 bases from V and 2 bases from J, with 13 bases between. Germline V gene sequence: CDR1 SEHNR, CDR2 FQNEAQ (reference sequence). The DNA of the CDR3 is TGTGCCAGCAGCATTTCCCGGGTGGGCAATCAGCCCCAGCATTTT. Amino acid sequence: CASSISRVGNQPQHF.

The chain links TRBV3-1 to TRBJ2-1, with 9 bases lining up with TRBD2. The V and J ends lost 1 base and 7 bases, in that order; junction bases with no gene match: 14. Germline CDR1 and CDR2: LGHDT and YNNKEL (reference sequence). The CDR3 contains 18 residues. The CDR3 region has the DNA TGTGCCAGCAGCCAAGCGGTAGCGGGGGCCCCTGCGTGGAATGAGCAGTTCTTC. It is translated as CASSQAVAGAPAWNEQFF.

J is TRBJ2-5 and V is TRBV5-1; TRBD2 aligns across 14 bases. The CDR3 is 18 residues long. The V gene's germline CDR1 is SGHRS and CDR2 YFSETQ. Trimming at V came to 2 bases and at J to 1 base, leaving 7 bases not matched to a gene. The CDR3 loop is CASSFGLAGGPGQETQYF. Written as DNA, the CDR3 is TGCGCCAGCAGCTTTGGACTAGCGGGGGGACCGGGCCAAGAGACCCAGTACTTC. Complete variable domain (other parts from reference TRBV5-1 and TRBJ2-5): KAGVTQTPRYLIKTRGQQVTLSCSPISGHRSVSWYQQTPGQGLQFLFEYFSETQRNKGNFPGRFSGRQFSNSRSEMNVSTLELGDSALYLCASSFGLAGGPGQETQYFGPGTRLLVL.

This clonotype was counted a few times. The CDR3 DNA is TGTGCCAGCAGCCTTCAGACTAGCGCAGATACGCAGTATTTT. Translation gives CASSLQTSADTQYF. The V gene is TRBV7-3, the J gene TRBJ2-3; 8 bases match TRBD2. J gave up 4 bases and V 5 bases, and 5 bases lay outside the gene matches. Per the germline V gene, CDR1 is SGHTA and CDR2 is FQGTGA. The CDR3 totals 14 residues.

This chain uses TRBV24-1 with TRBJ2-3; TRBD1 is a possible D gene (6 bases). V shed 7 bases and J shed 2 bases, with 15 bases lying between them. Germline-derived CDR1 and CDR2 are KGHDR and SFDVKD. This CDR3 comprises 15 residues. CDR3: CATSGTHRTTDTQYF. CDR3 nucleotide sequence: TGTGCCACCAGCGGGACACACCGAACCACAGATACGCAGTATTTT.

With regard to this clonotype: A junction end diverges from the germline sequence, so it may reflect a read error. This chain connects TRBV7-7 to TRBJ2-5; TRBD2 matches at 8 bases. This CDR3 comprises 15 residues. Germline values: CDR1 SSHAT, CDR2 FNYEAQ (reference sequence). The CDR3 protein is CASSFSAGGQETQYF. CDR3 nucleotides: TGTGCTAGCAGCTTTTCCGCGGGAGGCCAAGAGACCCAGTACTTC.

This clonotype was seen a handful of times. This chain uses TRBV5-1 with TRBJ2-6, with 11 positions matching TRBD1. V was pared by 2 bases and J by 1 base, with 8 bases of the junction left unmatched. This CDR3 is 19 amino acids long. Germline assignment: CDR1 SGHRS and CDR2 YFSETQ. CDR3 sequence (DNA): TGCGCCAGCAGCTTAAGCTACGGGACAGGGGGTTCTGGGGCCAACGTCCTGACTTTC. Its translation: CASSLSYGTGGSGANVLTF.